This passage covers 32 T cell receptor beta chains from one sample sequenced in a study of cytomegalovirus exposure and HLA in healthy donors. Both 60 Vbeta primers and 13 Jbeta primers went into the PCR. Only in-frame clones appear in the TCRdb table, and some are missing; sequencing was by immunoSEQ multiplex PCR. The data contain around 150,000 clones, 80% of them singletons. Specimen: PBMCs. All receptors come from a male donor in good health and CMV-seropositive.

The chain links TRBV11-2 to TRBJ2-3; 7 bases match TRBD1. Germline V gives CDR1 SGHAT, CDR2 FQNNGV. The V segment lost 5 bases and the J segment 5 bases; nucleotides outside the gene matches: 4. The CDR3 is 13 residues long. CDR3 amino acids: CASSGTVQDTQYF. The CDR3 nucleotides are TGTGCCAGCAGCGGGACAGTCCAAGATACGCAGTATTTT.

This clone was counted a few times. The rearrangement joins TRBV28 to TRBJ1-4; tentative D call: TRBD1 (5 bases). V was shortened by 8 bases and J by 1 base, with 11 bases between the two germline ends. Looked up from germline, CDR1 is MDHEN and CDR2 is SYDVKM. The CDR3 consists of 14 residues. CDR3 sequence (DNA): TGTGCCAGCGAGCCCCAGGGAACTAATGAAAAACTGTTTTTT. Translation: CASEPQGTNEKLFF.

This chain connects TRBV6-5 to TRBJ2-2; tentative D call: TRBD1 (6 bases). The germline CDR1 and CDR2 sequences are MNHEY and SVGAGI. Trimming left V 10 bases short and J 3 bases short, with 12 bases between. The CDR3 runs to 13 residues. The CDR3 DNA follows: TGTGCCACCACAGGGAAGTACACCGGGGAGCTGTTTTTT. Encoded protein: CATTGKYTGELFF.

This clone appeared a few times. The chain employs TRBV4-1 and TRBJ1-2, with 9 bases that match TRBD1. CDR3 size: 15 residues. Unmatched junction bases numbered 7, after V lost 0 bases and J lost 8 bases. Per the germline V gene, CDR1 is MGHRA and CDR2 is YSYEKL. The CDR3 DNA follows: TGCGCCAGCAGCCAAGATCGGGGACAGGGTACCGGCTACACCTTC. This sequence encodes CASSQDRGQGTGYTF.

The gene calls are TRBV7-2 and TRBJ2-3, with a tentative D call TRBD1 (6 bases). In germline, CDR1 is SGHTA, CDR2 FQGNSA. The CDR3 loop spans 16 amino acids. Trimming pared 5 bases from V and 0 bases from J, leaving 15 bases between. The CDR3 DNA follows: TGTGCCAGCAGCACCCGATACAGGGCTAGCACAGATACGCAGTATTTT. Its protein product is CASSTRYRASTDTQYF.

In its sample, this clone was seen a few times. The chain couples TRBV5-8 to TRBJ2-5; TRBD2 agrees at 7 bases. J lost 5 bases, V lost 4 bases, and 8 bases had no gene match. Germline values: CDR1 SGHTS, CDR2 YDEGEE. The CDR3 is 14 residues long. The CDR3 coding sequence is TGTGCCAGCAGCGAGGGAGGGGTGCCCGAGACCCAGTACTTC. It encodes CASSEGGVPETQYF.

V and J are TRBV13 and TRBJ2-1, with TRBD1 matching over 8 bases. The length of the CDR3 is 15 residues. V lost 5 bases, J lost 3 bases, and 6 bases stayed unmatched. Germline CDR1 is PRHDT and CDR2 is FYEKMQ (reference sequence). The CDR3 bases are TGTGCCAGCAGCGCCGACAGGGGCCTCTACAATGAGCAGTTCTTC. Translation: CASSADRGLYNEQFF.

The V gene is TRBV6-5, the J gene TRBJ2-7; D not resolved. Germline assignment: CDR1 MNHEY and CDR2 SVGAGI. The CDR3 loop spans 15 amino acids. The V end was cut by 6 bases, the J end by 2 bases, with 17 bases between. Here the CDR3 reads CASRELTTAPYEQYF. The CDR3 nucleotides read TGTGCCAGCAGAGAACTCACGACTGCACCCTACGAGCAGTACTTC.

The CDR3 region is CASSLPQGSSPLHF. CDR3 nucleotides: TGTGCCAGCAGTTTACCACAGGGTTCTTCACCCCTCCACTTT. The chain employs TRBV28 and TRBJ1-6, with D possibly being TRBD1 (6 bases). The germline V gene encodes CDR1 MDHEN and CDR2 SYDVKM. The CDR3 loop spans 14 amino acids. V was pared by 2 bases and J by 9 bases, with 11 bases between.

The V gene is TRBV25-1, the J gene TRBJ2-7; D tentatively reads TRBD1 or TRBD2 (6 bases each). The CDR3 consists of 15 residues. Trimming took off 6 bases at V and 2 bases at J, with 17 bases between the two ends. The germline V gene has CDR1 MGHDK and CDR2 SYGVNS. The DNA for the CDR3 is TGTGCCAGCAGCGAAGGGGGTAGCGGTCCCTACGAGCAGTACTTC. Its protein is CASSEGGSGPYEQYF.

The CDR3 is CASSFTRDQPQHF. CDR3 DNA sequence: TGTGCCAGCAGCTTTACTAGGGATCAGCCCCAGCATTTT. V gene TRBV2 combines with J gene TRBJ1-5, with D uncertain. CDR1 and CDR2 from the germline V gene are SNHLY and FYNNEI. Trimming took off 6 bases at V and 5 bases at J, with 11 bases between the two ends. There are 13 residues in the CDR3.

The chain has TRBV14 and TRBJ2-7, with a possible D match to TRBD1 (5 bases). The V gene's germline CDR1 is SGHDN and CDR2 FVKESK. The CDR3 runs 13 residues. V was cut by 6 bases and J by 3 bases, with 12 bases left in between. CDR3 DNA: TGTGCCAGCAGTCTTGACAGCGACTACGAGCAGTACTTC. This sequence encodes CASSLDSDYEQYF.

The table lists this clone with a count of one. The chain uses TRBV5-5 and TRBJ1-3; D possibly corresponds to TRBD1 (6 bases). The CDR3 runs to 16 residues. V lost 4 bases and J lost 0, with 14 bases in between. CDR1 is SGHKS and CDR2 is YYEKEE in the germline V gene (reference sequence). CDR3 coding DNA: TGTGCCAGCAGCACATACAGGGCAAGCTCTGGAAACACCATATATTTT. The encoded protein is CASSTYRASSGNTIYF.

The chain is built from TRBV29-1 and TRBJ1-1; no reliable D call. The CDR3 is 11 residues long. Trimming shortened V by 5 bases and J by 3 bases, and 7 bases separated the two germline ends. Germline CDR1 is SQVTM and CDR2 is ANQGSEA. The CDR3 bases are TGCAGCGTTATGCAGGACACTGAAGCTTTCTTT. Protein product: CSVMQDTEAFF.

V and J are TRBV28 and TRBJ2-2; 15 nucleotides agree with TRBD2. The CDR3 loop spans 17 amino acids. Looked up from germline, CDR1 is MDHEN and CDR2 is SYDVKM. The ends lost 4 bases at V and 5 bases at J; junction bases unmatched: 5. The CDR3 region has the DNA TGTGCCAGCAGTTCATTCGGGACTAGCGGGAGGACCGGGGAGCTGTTTTTT. Its translation is CASSSFGTSGRTGELFF.

This chain uses TRBV14 with TRBJ2-1; 10 nucleotides align to TRBD2. Trimming took 1 base from V and 9 from J; bases not matched to a gene: 9. CDR1 SGHDN and CDR2 FVKESK come from the germline V gene. The CDR3 covers 16 residues. This chain's CDR3 is CASSQVSSGRDSEQFF. CDR3 DNA: TGTGCCAGCAGCCAAGTCTCCAGCGGGAGGGACAGTGAGCAGTTCTTC.

The chain links TRBV6-5 to TRBJ2-5; D is possibly TRBD1 (5 bases). The CDR3 extends over 13 amino acids. The germline V and J ends were trimmed by 5 bases and 5 bases, with 12 bases remaining between them. CDR1 and CDR2 (germline): MNHEY, SVGAGI. CDR3 sequence (DNA): TGTGCCAGCAGTCTTACAGGTGGGGAGACCCAGTACTTC. Translating gives CASSLTGGETQYF.

This clone turned up a few times. The chain joins TRBV5-4 to TRBJ1-4; 9 nucleotides agree with TRBD1. The germline V gene has CDR1 SGHNT and CDR2 YYREEE (reference sequence). The junction had 6 bases not matched to a gene; V was cut back by 4 bases and J by 8 bases. The CDR3 totals 14 residues. The CDR3, as DNA: TGTGCCAGCAGCCTACAGGGGGCCAGCGAAAAACTGTTTTTT. It encodes CASSLQGASEKLFF.

The chain combines TRBV28 with TRBJ2-5; D is unresolved. The J call could be wrong; TRBJ2-7 is a better fit for the DNA end. The CDR3 sequence is 12 residues long. Per germline, CDR1 MDHEN and CDR2 SYDVKM. CDR3 sequence: CASSPPTYEQYF. DNA for the CDR3: TGTGCCAGCAGCCCGCCTACCTACGAGCAGTACTTC.

This rearrangement joins TRBV27 to TRBJ2-5; 15 bases are a match to TRBD2. Trimming removed 5 bases from V and 4 bases from J; junction bases left unmatched: 11. CDR3 length equals 18 residues. The germline V gene has CDR1 MNHEY and CDR2 SMNVEV (reference sequence). Here the CDR3 DNA reads TGTGCCAGCAGTCCCCGGACTAGCGGGAGGGGGTCGAGAGAGACCCAGTACTTC. Protein: CASSPRTSGRGSRETQYF.

This clone was found a few times. The gene calls are TRBV6-1 and TRBJ2-5, with 7 bases matching TRBD2. The tail of the sequence fits TRBJ2-7 better, so the J call may be wrong. The CDR3 has 17 residues. CDR1 and CDR2 from the germline V gene are MNHNS and SASEGT. CDR3 loop: CASSEPRWSGVSYEQYF. The CDR3 DNA is TGTGCCAGCAGTGAACCCCGATGGAGCGGGGTCTCCTACGAGCAGTACTTC.

The CDR3 sequence is CASSLASGDVVGTIYF. CDR3 DNA sequence: TGTGCCAGCAGCTTAGCCTCAGGGGATGTGGTCGGCACCATATATTTT. The rearrangement links TRBV13 to TRBJ1-3; weak D call: TRBD1 (6 bases). Deletions cut 1 base from V and 9 bases from J, with 19 bases between. Germline CDR1 reads PRHDT; CDR2 reads FYEKMQ (reference sequence). This CDR3 comprises 16 residues. The variable domain in full, with the rest retrieved from reference TRBV13 and TRBJ1-3, is AAGVIQSPRHLIKEKRETATLKCYPIPRHDTVYWYQQGPGQDPQFLISFYEKMQSDKGSIPDRFSAQQFSDYHSELNMSSLELGDSALYFCASSLASGDVVGTIYFGEGSWLTVV.

The CDR3 DNA follows: TGTGCCAGCAGTCTCCTCACCGCGCCAGCGGGGTCTAGCACAGATACGCAGTATTTT. It translates to CASSLLTAPAGSSTDTQYF. The V call is TRBV28, the J call TRBJ2-3, with 7 bases lining up with TRBD2. After removal of 5 bases from V and 0 bases from J, the junction contained 17 bases not matched to a gene. The CDR3 loop spans 19 amino acids. CDR1 MDHEN and CDR2 SYDVKM come from the germline V gene.

The chain links TRBV21-1 to TRBJ2-3; the table's TRBD1 call for D was not verified on the DNA. TRBV21-1 is a known pseudogene. The CDR3 length is 15 residues. The CDR3 DNA follows: TGTGCCAGCAGACACGACAGGGTGGTCACAGATACGCAGTATTTT. This translates into CASRHDRVVTDTQYF.

V is TRBV4-3 and J is TRBJ2-1; D possibly corresponds to TRBD2 (6 bases). The CDR3 loop spans 16 amino acids. V gave up 0 bases and J gave up 10 bases, with 19 bases separating them. CDR1 LGHNA and CDR2 YSLEER come from the germline V gene. The chain's CDR3 is CASSQDLDGRAREQFF. As DNA, the CDR3 is TGCGCCAGCAGCCAAGATTTGGACGGGAGAGCGCGGGAGCAGTTCTTC.

This rearrangement joins TRBV7-2 to TRBJ1-1; TRBD1 is a possible D gene (5 bases). The CDR3 runs 14 residues. Germline assignment: CDR1 SGHTA and CDR2 FQGNSA. V lost 5 bases and J 4 bases, leaving 14 bases between the germline ends. The CDR3 here is CASSVTREATEAFF. The DNA for the CDR3 is TGTGCCAGCAGCGTCACCAGGGAGGCCACTGAAGCTTTCTTT.

The chain carries TRBV2 and TRBJ1-2, with TRBD1 matching 10 bases. There are 15 residues in the CDR3. V dropped 3 bases and J dropped 8; count of bases not matched to a gene: 9. Germline CDR1 reads SNHLY; CDR2 reads FYNNEI. CDR3 in DNA: TGTGCCAGCAGTGACTCCGGGACAGGGGATTTCGGCTACACCTTC. This translates into CASSDSGTGDFGYTF.

The J gene is TRBJ2-5, the V gene TRBV5-1; possible D gene TRBD1, 6 bases. V lost 0 bases and J lost 5, with 14 bases in between. The CDR3 sequence is 15 residues long. The germline V gene encodes CDR1 SGHRS and CDR2 YFSETQ. CDR3 amino acids: CASSLGGGAMETQYF. CDR3 in DNA: TGCGCCAGCAGCTTGGGTGGGGGCGCGATGGAGACCCAGTACTTC.

The genes are TRBV18 and TRBJ2-3; D unresolved. Germline CDR1 reads KGHSH; CDR2 reads LQKENI. V was trimmed by 3 bases and J by 2 bases, leaving 12 bases between them. The CDR3 contains 15 residues. CDR3 loop: CASSPRSAATDTQYF. The CDR3 coding sequence is TGTGCCAGCTCACCGAGGTCGGCAGCCACAGATACGCAGTATTTT.

This clone appeared once. The chain is built from TRBV9 and TRBJ2-2; no firm D call. This CDR3 contains 11 residues. Germline V gives CDR1 SGDLS, CDR2 YYNGEE. V was clipped by 0 bases and J by 13 bases, with 7 bases between them. CDR3 residues: CASSVGNRLFF. The CDR3 DNA follows: TGTGCCAGCAGCGTAGGGAACAGGCTGTTTTTT.

V is TRBV12-5 and J is TRBJ2-4; 8 nucleotides line up with TRBD1. Germline-derived CDR1 and CDR2 are LGHNT and FRNRAP. The CDR3 contains 13 residues. V lost 2 bases, J lost 6 bases, and 0 bases stayed unmatched. The CDR3 nucleotides are TGTGCTAGTGGTTTGACAGGGGGAAACATTCAGTACTTC. Translating it yields CASGLTGGNIQYF.

The chain couples TRBV5-1 to TRBJ2-2; 12 nucleotides agree with TRBD2. The CDR3 sequence is 17 residues long. CDR1 and CDR2 from the germline V gene are SGHRS and YFSETQ. Trimming at V came to 4 bases and at J to 7 bases, leaving 11 bases not matched to a gene. The CDR3 nucleotides read TGCGCCAGCAGCACTGGGACTAGCGGGCCAGGGAACGGGGAGCTGTTTTTT. The encoded protein is CASSTGTSGPGNGELFF.